This entry lists 9 T cell receptor beta chains sequenced from one sample in a study of shared clonotypes between healthy human individuals. Libraries were prepared by immunoSEQ multiplex PCR; TCRdb keeps only in-frame clonotypes and omits some of them. This repertoire shows some 300,000 clones, around 79% found once; its top ten account for over 9.5%. What was sequenced was memory CD4+ T cells sorted from blood. Subset indicated: CD45RA-negative fraction. The receptors derive from a man aged 30-40 years in good health.

This clone was counted between two and nine times. The rearrangement joins TRBV7-6 to TRBJ2-3; possible D gene TRBD2, 6 bases. The CDR3 consists of 18 residues. The ends were cut back, 5 bases at V and 1 base at J, with 22 bases in the middle. Germline loops: CDR1 SGHVS, CDR2 FNYEAQ. CDR3 in DNA: TGTGCCAGCAGCCGCGGGACGGCGCGGGCGGGACGCACAGATACGCAGTATTTT. This codes for CASSRGTARAGRTDTQYF.

This rearrangement joins TRBV7-2 to TRBJ1-2, with TRBD1 matching 10 bases. Germline V CDR1 and CDR2: SGHTA, FQGNSA. With V trimmed by 4 bases and J by 7 bases, 6 bases remained unmatched. This CDR3 has 14 amino acids. DNA of the CDR3: TGTGCCAGCAGCTCCCGGACAGGGGGGGTTGGCTACACCTTC. This codes for CASSSRTGGVGYTF. Together with reference TRBV7-2 and TRBJ1-2, the CDR3 gives the full variable domain: GAGVSQSPSNKVTEKGKDVELRCDPISGHTALYWYRQSLGQGLEFLIYFQGNSAPDKSGLPSDRFSAERTGGSVSTLTIQRTQQEDSAVYLCASSSRTGGVGYTFGSGTRLTVV.

This sequence joins TRBV6-5 and TRBJ1-1; D possibly corresponds to TRBD1 (5 bases). Germline V gene lookup returns CDR1 MNHEY and CDR2 SVGAGI. CDR3 length: 11 residues. Trimming shortened V by 6 bases and J by 11 bases, and 13 bases separated the two germline ends. CDR3 residues: CASRGRGEAFF. CDR3 in DNA: TGTGCCAGCAGGGGAAGGGGCGAGGCTTTCTTT.

This clone appeared a few times. The J gene is TRBJ2-7, the V gene TRBV28; weak D call: TRBD2 (6 bases). The CDR3 runs 16 residues. Looked up from germline, CDR1 is MDHEN and CDR2 is SYDVKM. Trimming stripped 3 bases from V and 6 bases from J, with 21 bases between. CDR3 protein: CASSFSLSGGPGEQYF. The CDR3 coding sequence is TGTGCCAGCAGTTTCTCGCTGTCAGGAGGGCCGGGCGAGCAGTACTTC.

In DNA form, the CDR3 reads TGTGCCAGCAGACTAGCGGGAGGGTCTTACAATGAGCAGTTCTTC. It codes for CASRLAGGSYNEQFF. The rearrangement uses TRBV28 and TRBJ2-1; 13 bases are a match to TRBD2. Germline V gene lookup returns CDR1 MDHEN and CDR2 SYDVKM. The CDR3 runs 15 residues. V dropped 6 bases and J dropped 4; count of bases not matched to a gene: 3.

The chain carries TRBV19 and TRBJ2-1, with 8 bases lining up with TRBD1. V was clipped by 7 bases and J by 15 bases; unmatched bases: 20. CDR1 and CDR2 (germline): LNHDA, SQIVND (reference sequence). The CDR3 spans 15 residues. In DNA form, the CDR3 reads TGTGCCAGTACCATCTCCGGGACAGGAAGAAGTGACAGGTTCTTC. Protein product: CASTISGTGRSDRFF.

This chain joins TRBV25-1 and TRBJ2-2; the D is unclear. Germline CDR1 is MGHDK and CDR2 is SYGVNS. With 3 bases removed from V and 2 bases from J, the gap between germline ends came to 4 bases. The CDR3 consists of 13 residues. Here the CDR3 DNA reads TGTGCCAGCAGTGAGACAAACACCGGGGAGCTGTTTTTT. Translating it yields CASSETNTGELFF. Variable domain in full (rest from reference TRBV25-1 and TRBJ2-2): EADIYQTPRYLVIGTGKKITLECSQTMGHDKMYWYQQDPGMELHLIHYSYGVNSTEKGDLSSESTVSRIRTEHFPLTLESARPSHTSQYLCASSETNTGELFFGEGSRLTVL.

This clone was counted a single time. This chain joins TRBV27 and TRBJ2-1, with 8 bases that match TRBD2. CDR3 size: 16 residues. Germline loops: CDR1 MNHEY, CDR2 SMNVEV (reference sequence). Trimming cost V 6 bases and J 4 bases; bases outside gene matches: 11. The chain's CDR3 is CASSLDRAGGYNEQFF. CDR3 in DNA: TGTGCCAGCAGCCTTGATAGGGCGGGAGGTTACAATGAGCAGTTCTTC.

The rearrangement joins TRBV18 to TRBJ1-2; the match to TRBD1 covers 10 bases. Per the germline V gene, CDR1 is KGHSH and CDR2 is LQKENI. V lost 2 bases to trimming and J lost 1 base; unmatched junction nucleotides: 7. CDR3 length equals 17 residues. The DNA of the CDR3 is TGTGCCAGCTCACCATCCCAAGGACAGGGGGTTAACTATGGCTACACCTTC. It codes for CASSPSQGQGVNYGYTF.